The text below deals with one TCR beta chain. No antigen is known for it. Per-base quality was not reported, and no clone a single base away is much larger than it. From the cysteine up to the phenylalanine, the CDR3 has a length of 14 residues. The sequence is cut down to CDR3 DNA, 42 bases in frame from base 1. Deletion took 5 bases off V and 1 base off J, with a span of 14 bases between the germline ends. The CDR1 and CDR2 encoded by the germline V gene are SQVTM and ANQGSEA. These data originate in a study of shared clonotypes between healthy human individuals (dated by TCRdb to 2018 to 2021). Describing the broader study: A couple of women and three men aged 18 to 49 years were included in the cohort. To increase sequencing depth and limit assay-specific biases, TCR repertoire library preparation and sequencing were carried out by different laboratories using diverse techniques. For each donor, CD4 naive and CD4 memory were each run on three plates, CD8 naive on two plates, and CD8 memory on one plate. Per donor, leukapheresis produced somewhere between about 0.9 and 9 billion PBMCs. To estimate repertoire size and how much clonotype sharing occurs between individuals, the study deeply sequenced the blood TCR repertoires of five healthy adults. Points the paper makes about the study in general: Sampling was limited to blood, and TCR repertoires in tissue likely differ from TCR repertoires in blood. Estimated clonotype richness was generally larger for naive than for memory subsets. Because the study included only a small number of donors, the genetic and exposure-history diversity represented was limited. Based on pairwise subsampling, the degree of clonotype sharing among donors was expected to be affected by sequencing depth. Clonotypes shared by all four sorted-subset donors showed higher generation probabilities than non-shared clonotypes. When four donors were compared, the shared fraction of clonotypes was about 5.5% for naive CD4, 3.5% for naive CD8, about 2.5% for memory CD4, and about 0.36% for memory CD8. Incomplete sequencing was indicated by rarefaction of sorted-subset datasets, despite the large sequencing depth.

TCR CDR3 regions were amplified from genomic DNA by multiplex PCR using the deep immunoSEQ assay. Genomic DNA extracted from each cell subset was distributed evenly over all wells of several immunoSEQ 96-well plates, and each plate served as one replicate. Each replicate PCR for sorted subsets received around 210 ng genomic DNA, equal to tens of thousands of T cell genomes. The purified libraries were quantified using a Qubit 3.0 fluorometer, sized with a Bioanalyzer 2100, and then quantified again using the KAPA Library Quantification kit. Every immunoSEQ 96-well plate was sequenced on a dedicated single-read 150-cycle Illumina NextSeq 550 flow cell. Per the authors' processing: Because only junctional sequences without quality scores were contained in the immunoSEQ output, filtering matching that applied to full-length reads could not be performed. To assign V/J genes and CDR3, sequences were annotated against IMGT germline references using PyIR, a Python wrapper for IgBLAST v1.9. Reads were removed for weak V/J assignments (E-value above 1e-6), missing CDR3, stop codons, out-of-frame junctions, or ambiguous translated residues. V3J clonotypes were defined by identical inferred V gene, J gene, and CDR3 amino acid sequence. The percentage overlap between two repertoires was calculated by dividing the number of shared unique clonotypes by the size of the smaller repertoire. Three approaches were used to assess repertoire richness: RTK rarefaction, the Chao1 estimator, and Recon v2.1 estimates of unobserved clonotypes. Generation probabilities for all TCRbeta clonotypes obtained by the gDNA method from a few donors were computed using OLGA. TCRdb retrieved this table from immuneACCESS and kept in-frame rearrangements only. Not all clones are present; in checked studies, unresolved V genes account for under half, and no reason is known for the remainder. V, J and clone size derive from that table, while D and trimming were established from the DNA sequence. In this sample the table shows about 2.1 million clones, approximately 94% of which occur a single time. The ten largest account for about 1.8% of the sample.

CD8 naive samples were obtained by positive selection for CCR7 among CD45RO-negative cells, yielding a CD45RA+CCR7+ population from which TemRA cells were excluded. Donors were healthy HIV-negative adults with no recently reported acute infections or vaccinations. All donors were Caucasian adults living in Nashville, Tennessee, USA. Blood was obtained by leukapheresis, after which PBMCs were separated by Ficoll-Histopaque density gradient centrifugation and cryopreserved in liquid nitrogen vapor phase. Analytical flow cytometry was used to check the purity and quantity of each magnetically sorted T cell population. Each sorted fraction had its genomic DNA isolated and then quantified by UV absorbance on a Nanodrop 2000c.

The sample taken for sequencing was naive CD8+ T cells from PBMCs. The cell subset or site label on this specimen signifies: CD45RA+CCR7+. This chain joins TRBV29-1 to TRBJ1-2; the D gene is perhaps TRBD1, on 5 matching bases. This clonotype was obtained from a young man in good health. Some clones in this sample may be carry-over from other donors' samples. The CDR3 loop reads CSVRDPAFNYGYTF. The bases read TGCAGCGTTAGGGACCCAGCTTTTAACTATGGCTACACCTTC.